Listed below are T cell receptor beta chains from one sample, sequenced in a study of T cell responses to AZD1222 COVID-19 vaccine. Using immunoSEQ multiplex PCR, the repertoire was profiled, and TCRdb retains in-frame clones only, with some absent. The sample includes approximately 150,000 clones, around 90% of them seen just once. The material was peripheral blood, obtained on day 0 of AZD1222 vaccination. The origin of the receptors is an adult in good health. Both conserved end residues are part of each CDR3. A D gene is named only where the DNA matches it firmly. Part of the rows lack a size; the others show once, few, many or a class for expanded clones.

abundance: .
v_gene: TRBV7-9
j_gene: TRBJ1-2
len: 13
d_gene: .
CDR3aa: CASTGNTGGGYTF
CDR3nt: TGTGCCAGCACCGGAAATACGGGAGGGGGCTACACCTTC

abundance: .
v_gene: TRBV5-1
j_gene: TRBJ1-1
len: 14
d_gene: .
CDR3aa: CASSLGQIQTEAFF
CDR3nt: TGCGCCAGCAGCTTGGGCCAAATACAAACTGAAGCTTTCTTT

abundance: few
v_gene: TRBV6-4
j_gene: TRBJ2-7
len: 15
d_gene: TRBD1
CDR3aa: CASSEKGDSSYEQYF
CDR3nt: TGTGCCAGCAGTGAGAAAGGGGACAGCTCCTACGAGCAGTACTTC

abundance: .
v_gene: TRBV6-2/TRBV6-3
j_gene: TRBJ1-5
len: 18
d_gene: .
CDR3aa: CASSYEADARWRNQPQHF
CDR3nt: TGTGCCAGCAGTTACGAGGCAGACGCCCGGTGGCGCAATCAGCCCCAGCATTTT

abundance: .
v_gene: TRBV19
j_gene: TRBJ1-5
len: 14
d_gene: .
CDR3aa: CASSSPATGQPQHF
CDR3nt: TGTGCCAGTAGTTCGCCCGCTACGGGTCAGCCCCAGCATTTT

abundance: .
v_gene: TRBV4-1
j_gene: TRBJ2-3
len: 18
d_gene: TRBD2
CDR3aa: CASSQEPLGGGGTDTQYF
CDR3nt: TGCGCCAGCAGCCAAGAGCCCCTCGGGGGGGGCGGGACAGATACGCAGTATTTT

abundance: .
v_gene: TRBV11-1
j_gene: TRBJ2-1
len: 15
d_gene: TRBD1
CDR3aa: CASSPGQGGRNEQFF
CDR3nt: TGTGCCAGCAGCCCCGGACAGGGTGGAAGAAATGAGCAGTTCTTC

abundance: .
v_gene: TRBV13
j_gene: TRBJ2-1
len: 19
d_gene: .
CDR3aa: CASSLYRRTDGRSYNEQFF
CDR3nt: TGTGCCAGCAGCTTATATCGGAGGACGGACGGTAGGTCCTACAATGAGCAGTTCTTC

abundance: .
v_gene: TRBV7-2
j_gene: TRBJ2-1
len: 16
d_gene: TRBD2
CDR3aa: CASSNTGTSGYNEQFF
CDR3nt: TGTGCCAGCAGCAATACCGGGACTAGCGGGTACAATGAGCAGTTCTTC

abundance: .
v_gene: TRBV28
j_gene: TRBJ2-3
len: 16
d_gene: TRBD1
CDR3aa: CASSLLRTGGADTQYF
CDR3nt: TGTGCCAGCAGTTTATTGCGGACAGGGGGGGCAGATACGCAGTATTTT

abundance: .
v_gene: TRBV6-5
j_gene: TRBJ2-2
len: 15
d_gene: TRBD2
CDR3aa: CASSSPAGGSGELFF
CDR3nt: TGTGCCAGCAGTTCTCCAGCGGGAGGGAGCGGGGAGCTGTTTTTT

abundance: .
v_gene: TRBV11-3
j_gene: TRBJ2-7
len: 12
d_gene: .
CDR3aa: CAGSLILYEQYF
CDR3nt: TGTGCCGGCAGCTTAATCCTCTACGAGCAGTACTTC

abundance: once
v_gene: TRBV7-9
j_gene: TRBJ1-1
len: 12
d_gene: .
CDR3aa: CASSLDPPEAFF
CDR3nt: TGTGCCAGCAGCTTGGACCCTCCTGAAGCTTTCTTT

abundance: .
v_gene: TRBV7-2
j_gene: TRBJ2-1
len: 14
d_gene: .
CDR3aa: CASSLDSASDEQFF
CDR3nt: TGTGCCAGCAGCTTAGATTCGGCCTCGGATGAGCAGTTCTTC

abundance: few
v_gene: TRBV7-3
j_gene: TRBJ1-1
len: 13
d_gene: .
CDR3aa: CASRLTVNTEAFF
CDR3nt: TGTGCCAGCAGGTTGACAGTAAACACTGAAGCTTTCTTT

abundance: .
v_gene: TRBV2
j_gene: TRBJ2-7
len: 13
d_gene: .
CDR3aa: CASSGTPSGEQYF
CDR3nt: TGTGCCAGCAGCGGGACGCCGAGTGGCGAGCAGTACTTC

abundance: .
v_gene: TRBV11-3
j_gene: TRBJ2-2
len: 15
d_gene: .
CDR3aa: CASSLDRGNTGELFF
CDR3nt: TGTGCCAGCAGCTTAGACAGGGGGAACACCGGGGAGCTGTTTTTT

abundance: .
v_gene: TRBV15
j_gene: TRBJ2-2
len: 17
d_gene: .
CDR3aa: CATPRFPGTKNTGELFF
CDR3nt: TGTGCCACCCCCCGTTTCCCGGGGACCAAGAACACCGGGGAGCTGTTTTTT

abundance: .
v_gene: TRBV25-1
j_gene: TRBJ1-1
len: 14
d_gene: .
CDR3aa: CASSLQGQGTEAFF
CDR3nt: TGTGCCAGTTCCCTCCAGGGGCAGGGCACTGAAGCTTTCTTT

abundance: .
v_gene: TRBV29-1
j_gene: TRBJ2-1
len: 19
d_gene: TRBD2
CDR3aa: CSVGRVTSGDSTSYNEQFF
CDR3nt: TGCAGCGTAGGCAGGGTGACTAGCGGGGACAGTACCTCCTACAATGAGCAGTTCTTC

abundance: .
v_gene: TRBV6-2/TRBV6-3
j_gene: TRBJ2-2
len: 16
d_gene: .
CDR3aa: CASSRTRQFYTGELFF
CDR3nt: TGTGCCAGCAGCCGAACCCGACAGTTTTACACCGGGGAGCTGTTTTTT

abundance: .
v_gene: TRBV27
j_gene: TRBJ1-2
len: 14
d_gene: TRBD1
CDR3aa: CASSLGTGGSGYTF
CDR3nt: TGTGCCAGCAGCCTTGGGACAGGGGGTTCTGGCTACACCTTC

abundance: .
v_gene: TRBV11-2
j_gene: TRBJ2-1
len: 18
d_gene: TRBD1
CDR3aa: CASSFGQGLPSTYNEQFF
CDR3nt: TGTGCCAGCAGCTTCGGACAGGGACTCCCAAGCACCTACAATGAGCAGTTCTTC

abundance: .
v_gene: TRBV6-5
j_gene: TRBJ1-1
len: 16
d_gene: .
CDR3aa: CASSYTSGRKNTEAFF
CDR3nt: TGTGCCAGCAGTTACACCTCCGGGAGAAAGAACACTGAAGCTTTCTTT

abundance: few
v_gene: TRBV9
j_gene: TRBJ2-4
len: 17
d_gene: .
CDR3aa: CASSVDPIEGTKNIQYF
CDR3nt: TGTGCCAGCAGCGTAGATCCTATCGAAGGGACCAAAAACATTCAGTACTTC

abundance: .
v_gene: TRBV21-1
j_gene: TRBJ2-7
len: 14
d_gene: .
CDR3aa: CASSDRRSSYEQYF
CDR3nt: TGTGCCAGCAGCGACAGGCGAAGCTCCTACGAGCAGTACTTC

abundance: .
v_gene: TRBV5-1
j_gene: TRBJ1-1
len: 14
d_gene: .
CDR3aa: CASSLEGVNTEAFF
CDR3nt: TGCGCCAGCAGCTTGGAGGGCGTGAACACTGAAGCTTTCTTT

abundance: .
v_gene: TRBV30
j_gene: TRBJ2-4
len: 12
d_gene: .
CDR3aa: CAWTLNEDIQYF
CDR3nt: TGTGCCTGGACACTCAACGAGGACATTCAGTACTTC

abundance: .
v_gene: TRBV7-9
j_gene: TRBJ1-2
len: 13
d_gene: .
CDR3aa: CASSLTQGYGYTF
CDR3nt: TGTGCCAGCAGCTTAACACAGGGCTATGGCTACACCTTC

abundance: .
v_gene: TRBV6-2/TRBV6-3
j_gene: TRBJ2-3
len: 15
d_gene: .
CDR3aa: CASSYAVLRTDTQYF
CDR3nt: TGTGCCAGCAGTTACGCGGTCTTACGCACAGATACGCAGTATTTT

abundance: .
v_gene: TRBV6-5
j_gene: TRBJ1-6
len: 13
d_gene: .
CDR3aa: CALNGRDTSPLHF
CDR3nt: TGTGCTCTGAATGGCCGGGACACTTCACCCCTCCACTTT

abundance: .
v_gene: TRBV27
j_gene: TRBJ2-1
len: 15
d_gene: TRBD1
CDR3aa: CASSGTVASYNEQFF
CDR3nt: TGTGCCAGCAGTGGGACAGTAGCCTCCTACAATGAGCAGTTCTTC

abundance: .
v_gene: TRBV5-1
j_gene: TRBJ2-3
len: 15
d_gene: .
CDR3aa: CASSLDTRFTDTQYF
CDR3nt: TGCGCCAGCAGCTTGGACACTCGATTTACAGATACGCAGTATTTT

abundance: .
v_gene: TRBV2
j_gene: TRBJ1-2
len: 16
d_gene: TRBD1
CDR3aa: CASSKPLSGQRYGYTF
CDR3nt: TGTGCCAGCAGTAAACCTCTCTCGGGACAGCGATATGGCTACACCTTC

abundance: .
v_gene: TRBV18
j_gene: TRBJ1-3
len: 14
d_gene: TRBD1
CDR3aa: CASTGGHSGNTIYF
CDR3nt: TGTGCCAGCACAGGGGGTCACTCTGGAAACACCATATATTTT

abundance: .
v_gene: TRBV10-3
j_gene: TRBJ2-7
len: 14
d_gene: .
CDR3aa: CAISDVGPIDEQYF
CDR3nt: TGTGCCATCAGTGACGTAGGGCCGATCGACGAGCAGTACTTC

abundance: once
v_gene: TRBV7-2
j_gene: TRBJ1-5
len: 15
d_gene: .
CDR3aa: CASSLVGQGNQPQHF
CDR3nt: TGTGCCAGCAGCTTAGTCGGGCAGGGTAATCAGCCCCAGCATTTT

abundance: .
v_gene: TRBV19
j_gene: TRBJ1-4
len: 14
d_gene: TRBD1
CDR3aa: CASSRGGSNEKLFF
CDR3nt: TGTGCCAGTTCCAGGGGGGGGTCTAATGAAAAACTGTTTTTT

abundance: .
v_gene: TRBV11-3
j_gene: TRBJ2-1
len: 16
d_gene: TRBD2
CDR3aa: CASSLDRLAGYNEQFF
CDR3nt: TGTGCCAGCAGCTTAGATCGCCTAGCGGGGTACAATGAGCAGTTCTTC

abundance: .
v_gene: TRBV19
j_gene: TRBJ1-2
len: 13
d_gene: .
CDR3aa: CASSISGRNGYTF
CDR3nt: TGTGCCAGTAGTATATCCGGGAGGAATGGCTACACCTTC

abundance: .
v_gene: TRBV3-1/TRBV3-2
j_gene: TRBJ1-1
len: 16
d_gene: TRBD1
CDR3aa: CASSQGPGQLNTEAFF
CDR3nt: TGTGCCAGCAGCCAAGGTCCGGGACAGCTGAACACTGAAGCTTTCTTT

abundance: .
v_gene: TRBV24-1
j_gene: TRBJ1-2
len: 14
d_gene: .
CDR3aa: CATSSEDSNYGYTF
CDR3nt: TGTGCCACCAGTTCAGAGGACAGTAACTATGGCTACACCTTC

abundance: .
v_gene: TRBV19
j_gene: TRBJ2-7
len: 14
d_gene: .
CDR3aa: CASSIGQNSYEQYF
CDR3nt: TGTGCCAGTAGTATAGGACAGAACTCCTACGAGCAGTACTTC

abundance: .
v_gene: TRBV19
j_gene: TRBJ2-1
len: 17
d_gene: .
CDR3aa: CASSIVPRLYSYNEQFF
CDR3nt: TGTGCCAGTAGTATAGTACCCAGGCTATACTCCTACAATGAGCAGTTCTTC

abundance: once
v_gene: TRBV28
j_gene: TRBJ1-5
len: 14
d_gene: .
CDR3aa: CASSRRGSGQPQHF
CDR3nt: TGTGCCAGCAGTAGGCGGGGGTCAGGCCAGCCCCAGCATTTT